The next 22 T cell receptor beta chains were all read from a single sample in a study of T cell responses to AZD1222 COVID-19 vaccine. The data were produced by immunoSEQ multiplex PCR, yet TCRdb's version contains in-frame clones alone and is incomplete. The sample has under 120,000 clones, roughly 90% seen once. Sample: peripheral blood, taken on day 0 of AZD1222 vaccination. These receptors all come from an adult in good health.

The chain recombines TRBV18 with TRBJ2-1; 7 positions match TRBD1. The V and J ends lost 2 bases and 5 bases, in that order; junction bases with no gene match: 6. Per germline, CDR1 KGHSH and CDR2 LQKENI. CDR3 length: 15 amino acids. The CDR3 nucleotides are TGTGCCAGCTCACCAATGGACAGGTTGAACAATGAGCAGTTCTTC. Its translation: CASSPMDRLNNEQFF.

This clone is a singleton in its sample. The chain is built from TRBV7-9 and TRBJ1-2; D unclear. V was shortened by 1 base and J by 1 base, with 19 bases between the two germline ends. Germline CDR1 is SEHNR and CDR2 is FQNEAQ (reference sequence). CDR3 length equals 18 residues. The CDR3 DNA sequence: TGTGCCAGCAGCTTAGGTCGGCGAGCTTTTGCGCATAACTATGGCTACACCTTC. Protein product: CASSLGRRAFAHNYGYTF.

The chain uses TRBV18 and TRBJ1-1; tentative D call: TRBD1 (5 bases). V lost 0 bases and J 3 bases, leaving 20 bases between the germline ends. Germline V gene sequence: CDR1 KGHSH, CDR2 LQKENI. The CDR3 is 18 amino acids. The CDR3 loop reads CASSPPGQANQHYTEAFF. Written as DNA, the CDR3 is TGTGCCAGCTCACCACCGGGGCAGGCGAATCAGCACTACACTGAAGCTTTCTTT.

The chain recombines TRBV5-6 with TRBJ2-7; D uncertain. The V end lost 1 base, the J end lost 4 bases, and 6 bases lay between the germline ends. Germline V gene lookup returns CDR1 SGHDT and CDR2 YYEEEE. There are 12 residues in the CDR3. The CDR3 reads CASSLMGYEQYF. As DNA, the CDR3 is TGTGCCAGCAGCTTGATGGGATACGAGCAGTACTTC.

This chain connects TRBV9 to TRBJ1-6; the D is unclear. Germline-derived CDR1 and CDR2 are SGDLS and YYNGEE. CDR3 size: 15 residues. V lost 0 bases to trimming and J lost 11 bases, with 15 bases between them. CDR3 region: CASSVEAGSVAPLHF. CDR3 in DNA: TGTGCCAGCAGCGTAGAGGCAGGTTCGGTGGCACCCCTCCACTTT.

The chain is built from TRBV20-1 and TRBJ2-5, with TRBD2 matching over 8 bases. V lost 6 bases and J lost 5; bases outside the gene matches: 2. This CDR3 region has 11 residues. CDR1 is DFQATT and CDR2 is SNEGSKA in the germline V gene (reference sequence). The CDR3 DNA reads as TGCAGTGCACGACTAGCGGAGACCCAGTACTTC. Encoded protein: CSARLAETQYF.

This chain joins TRBV9 and TRBJ2-1, with D perhaps being TRBD1 or TRBD2 (5 bases each). V lost 4 bases to trimming and J lost 8 bases, with 19 bases between them. Per the germline V gene, CDR1 is SGDLS and CDR2 is YYNGEE. The CDR3 has 15 residues. CDR3 nucleotides: TGTGCCAGCAGCCCTCCAGGGACGGGCGTGCATGAGCAGTTCTTC. Amino acid sequence: CASSPPGTGVHEQFF.

The gene calls are TRBV24-1 and TRBJ1-2; the match to TRBD1 covers 7 bases. The CDR3 spans 15 residues. Germline V lookup: CDR1 KGHDR, CDR2 SFDVKD. The ends lost 3 bases at V and 6 bases at J; junction bases unmatched: 9. CDR3 sequence reads: CATSDPLQGGNGYTF. The CDR3 nucleotides are TGTGCCACCAGTGATCCTCTGCAGGGGGGAAATGGCTACACCTTC.

A remark on this clone: This sample also contains other DNA sequences that code for the same CDR3. The chain combines TRBV18 with TRBJ2-3; D gene uncertain. V lost 2 bases and J lost 0, with 6 bases in between. This CDR3 comprises 14 residues. Germline loops: CDR1 KGHSH, CDR2 LQKENI. Here the CDR3 reads CASSPTDSTDTQYF. The CDR3, as DNA: TGTGCCAGCTCACCAACCGACAGCACAGATACGCAGTATTTT.

The chain couples TRBV5-1 to TRBJ2-7; D is uncertain. From germline, CDR1 is SGHRS and CDR2 YFSETQ. The CDR3 totals 14 residues. V lost 0 bases and J lost 5, with 12 bases in between. CDR3 coding DNA: TGCGCCAGCAGCTTGGGTCGTAGGGCGGACGAGCAGTACTTC. Protein sequence: CASSLGRRADEQYF.

J is TRBJ1-3 and V is TRBV7-2, with D unresolved. The CDR3 runs 14 residues. Germline CDR1 reads SGHTA; CDR2 reads FQGNSA. Trimming left V 6 bases short and J 0 bases short, with 9 bases between. The CDR3 sequence is CASRLSISGNTIYF. The CDR3 DNA sequence: TGTGCCAGCAGGCTGTCTATCTCTGGAAACACCATATATTTT. The full variable domain, with the rest looked up from reference TRBV7-2 and TRBJ1-3, is GAGVSQSPSNKVTEKGKDVELRCDPISGHTALYWYRQSLGQGLEFLIYFQGNSAPDKSGLPSDRFSAERTGGSVSTLTIQRTQQEDSAVYLCASRLSISGNTIYFGEGSWLTVV.

The rearrangement uses TRBV6-5 and TRBJ1-5; TRBD1 is a possible D gene (6 bases). V shed 7 bases and J shed 0 bases, with 13 bases lying between them. The CDR3 loop spans 15 amino acids. CDR1 MNHEY and CDR2 SVGAGI come from the germline V gene. The CDR3 nucleotides read TGTGCCAGCACGCCCGGGACAATTAGCAATCAGCCCCAGCATTTT. It encodes CASTPGTISNQPQHF.

The chain couples TRBV19 to TRBJ2-1; D is uncertain. CDR1 is LNHDA and CDR2 is SQIVND in the germline V gene (reference sequence). The V and J ends lost 1 base and 4 bases respectively, with 2 bases between them. This CDR3 spans 12 amino acids. The CDR3 DNA reads as TGTGCCAGTAGTATAGGGTACAATGAGCAGTTCTTC. Translating it yields CASSIGYNEQFF.

This chain joins TRBV7-9 and TRBJ1-1; D remains unclear. V lost 6 bases to trimming and J lost 4 bases, with 12 bases between them. Germline CDR1 SEHNR, CDR2 FQNEAQ (reference sequence). The CDR3 covers 13 residues. The DNA of the CDR3 is TGTGCCAGCAGTTCTAAGGCTACCACTGAAGCTTTCTTT. It codes for CASSSKATTEAFF.

This chain connects TRBV10-3 to TRBJ2-3; 12 bases are a match to TRBD2. After removal of 6 bases from V and 4 bases from J, the junction contained 2 bases not matched to a gene. Germline V gives CDR1 ENHRY, CDR2 SYGVKD. This CDR3 is built from 14 residues. CDR3 coding DNA: TGTGCCATCAGCCTAGCGGGAGGGGCAGATACGCAGTATTTT. It translates to CAISLAGGADTQYF.

The chain has TRBV29-1 and TRBJ2-7; 15 positions match TRBD2. After removal of 4 bases from V and 7 bases from J, the junction contained 8 bases not matched to a gene. The germline V gene has CDR1 SQVTM and CDR2 ANQGSEA. This CDR3 is built from 15 residues. The CDR3 DNA sequence: TGCAGCGTTGCCCTTGGGACTAGCGGGGGGCGGGAGCAGTACTTC. This translates into CSVALGTSGGREQYF.

This chain's CDR3 is CASSSYSGRGDTQYF. CDR3 in DNA: TGCGCCAGCAGCTCCTATAGCGGGAGAGGTGATACGCAGTATTTT. The genes are TRBV5-1 and TRBJ2-3; 9 bases align to TRBD2. The CDR3 consists of 15 residues. Germline V CDR1 and CDR2: SGHRS, YFSETQ. V shed 3 bases and J 6 bases; nucleotides not matched to a gene: 8.

The chain couples TRBV2 to TRBJ2-7; possible D gene TRBD2, 6 bases. Germline V gene data show CDR1 as SNHLY and CDR2 as FYNNEI. V was pared by 0 bases and J by 6 bases, with 9 bases between. This CDR3 contains 13 residues. The CDR3 sequence is CASSEALRGEQYF. The CDR3 DNA follows: TGTGCCAGCAGTGAAGCTTTGCGGGGCGAGCAGTACTTC.

The V call is TRBV9, the J call TRBJ1-1, with D perhaps TRBD1 (5 bases). The CDR3 contains 14 residues. V was pared by 4 bases and J by 1 base, with 11 bases between. Germline values: CDR1 SGDLS, CDR2 YYNGEE. Here the CDR3 DNA reads TGTGCCAGCAGCTGGGGGGACGGGAACACTGAAGCTTTCTTT. Translated, it gives CASSWGDGNTEAFF.

The table lists this clone with a count of one. The chain employs TRBV27 and TRBJ2-2; TRBD2 agrees at 9 bases. The germline V gene has CDR1 MNHEY and CDR2 SMNVEV (reference sequence). This CDR3 comprises 15 residues. Trimming removed 6 bases from V and 6 bases from J; junction bases left unmatched: 8. This chain's CDR3 is CASSAGGRSAGELFF. The CDR3 coding sequence is TGTGCCAGCAGCGCGGGGGGGCGGTCCGCCGGGGAGCTGTTTTTT.

This chain uses TRBV5-4 with TRBJ2-3, with unresolved D. The CDR3 totals 12 residues. Deletions cut 7 bases from V and 1 base from J, with 7 bases between. The V gene's germline CDR1 is SGHNT and CDR2 YYREEE (reference sequence). The CDR3 loop is CASYEGTDTQYF. CDR3 DNA: TGTGCCAGCTACGAGGGCACAGATACGCAGTATTTT.

This clone is a singleton in its sample. The chain uses TRBV18 and TRBJ2-5, with D maybe TRBD1 (6 bases). The CDR3 extends over 15 amino acids. V was trimmed by 4 bases and J by 0 bases, leaving 12 bases between them. Germline CDR1 and CDR2: KGHSH and LQKENI. CDR3: CASSRQQGDQETQYF. The CDR3 bases are TGTGCCAGCTCACGACAACAGGGTGACCAAGAGACCCAGTACTTC.